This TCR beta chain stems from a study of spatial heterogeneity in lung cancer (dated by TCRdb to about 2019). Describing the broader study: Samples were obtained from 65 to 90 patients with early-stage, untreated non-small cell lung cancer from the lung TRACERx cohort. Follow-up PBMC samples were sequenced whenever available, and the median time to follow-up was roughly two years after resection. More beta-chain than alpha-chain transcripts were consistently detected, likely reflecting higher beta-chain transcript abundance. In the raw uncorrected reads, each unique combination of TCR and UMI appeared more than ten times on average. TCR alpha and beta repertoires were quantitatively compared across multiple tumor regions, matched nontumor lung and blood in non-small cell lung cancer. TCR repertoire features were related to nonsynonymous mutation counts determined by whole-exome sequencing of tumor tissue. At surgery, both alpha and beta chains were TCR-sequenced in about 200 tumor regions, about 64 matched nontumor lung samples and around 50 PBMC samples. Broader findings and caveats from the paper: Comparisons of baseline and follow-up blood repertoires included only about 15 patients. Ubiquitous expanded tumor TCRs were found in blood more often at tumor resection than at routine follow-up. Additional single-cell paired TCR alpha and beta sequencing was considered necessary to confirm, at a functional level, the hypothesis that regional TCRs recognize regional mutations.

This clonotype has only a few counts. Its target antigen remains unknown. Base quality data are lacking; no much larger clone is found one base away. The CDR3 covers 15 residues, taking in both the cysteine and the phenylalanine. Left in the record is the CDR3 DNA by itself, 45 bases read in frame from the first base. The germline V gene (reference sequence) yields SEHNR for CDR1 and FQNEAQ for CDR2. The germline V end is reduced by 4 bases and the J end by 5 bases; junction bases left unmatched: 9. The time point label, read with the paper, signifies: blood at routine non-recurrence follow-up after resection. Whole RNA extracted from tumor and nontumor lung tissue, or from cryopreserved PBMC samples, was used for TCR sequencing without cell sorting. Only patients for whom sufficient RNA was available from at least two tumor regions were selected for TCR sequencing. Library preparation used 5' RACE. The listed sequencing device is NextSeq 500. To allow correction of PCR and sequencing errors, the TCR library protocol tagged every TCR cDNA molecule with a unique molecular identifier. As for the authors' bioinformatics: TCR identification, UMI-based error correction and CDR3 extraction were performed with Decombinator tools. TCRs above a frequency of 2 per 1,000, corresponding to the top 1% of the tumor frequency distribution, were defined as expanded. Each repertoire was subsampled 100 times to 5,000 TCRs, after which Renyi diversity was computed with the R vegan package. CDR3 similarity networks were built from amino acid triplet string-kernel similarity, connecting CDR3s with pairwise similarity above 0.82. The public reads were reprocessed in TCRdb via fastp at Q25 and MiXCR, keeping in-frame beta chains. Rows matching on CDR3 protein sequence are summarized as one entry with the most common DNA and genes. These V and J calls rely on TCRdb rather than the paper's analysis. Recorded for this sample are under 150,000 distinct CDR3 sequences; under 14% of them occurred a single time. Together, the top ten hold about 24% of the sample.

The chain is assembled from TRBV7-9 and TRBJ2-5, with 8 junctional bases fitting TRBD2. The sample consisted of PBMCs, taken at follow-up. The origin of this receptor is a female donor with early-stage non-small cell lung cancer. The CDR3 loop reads CASSSPGLGLETQYF. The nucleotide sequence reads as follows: TGTGCCAGCAGCTCCCCGGGACTAGGCCTGGAGACCCAGTACTTC.